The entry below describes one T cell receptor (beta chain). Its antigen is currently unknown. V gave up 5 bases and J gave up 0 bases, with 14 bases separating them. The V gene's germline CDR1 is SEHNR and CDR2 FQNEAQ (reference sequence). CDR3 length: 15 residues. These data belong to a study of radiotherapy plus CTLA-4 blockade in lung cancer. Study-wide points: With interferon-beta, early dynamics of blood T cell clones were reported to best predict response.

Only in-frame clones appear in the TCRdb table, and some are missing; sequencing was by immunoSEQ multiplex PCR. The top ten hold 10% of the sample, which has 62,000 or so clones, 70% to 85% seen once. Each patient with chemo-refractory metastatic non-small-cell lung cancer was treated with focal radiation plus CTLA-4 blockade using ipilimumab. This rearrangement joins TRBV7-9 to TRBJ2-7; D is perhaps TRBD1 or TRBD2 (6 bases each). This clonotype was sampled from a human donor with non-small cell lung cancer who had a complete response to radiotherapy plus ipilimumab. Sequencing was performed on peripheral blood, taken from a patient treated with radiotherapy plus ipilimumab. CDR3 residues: CASSHERGASYEQYF. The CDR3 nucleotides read TGTGCCAGCAGCCATGAGAGGGGGGCCTCCTACGAGCAGTACTTC.